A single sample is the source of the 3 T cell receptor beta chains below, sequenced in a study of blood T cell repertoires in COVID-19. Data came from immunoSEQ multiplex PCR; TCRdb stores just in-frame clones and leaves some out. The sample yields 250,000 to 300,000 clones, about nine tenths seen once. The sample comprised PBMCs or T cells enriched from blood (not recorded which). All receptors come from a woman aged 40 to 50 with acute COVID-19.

The CDR3 loop is CASSLTISGNTIYF. CDR3 nucleotide sequence: TGTGCCAGCAGCTTAACAATATCTGGAAACACCATATATTTT. This sequence joins TRBV7-2 and TRBJ1-3; D is uncertain. V was pared by 2 bases and J by 1 base, with 6 bases between. CDR1 is SGHTA, CDR2 FQGNSA, per germline. The CDR3 loop spans 14 amino acids.

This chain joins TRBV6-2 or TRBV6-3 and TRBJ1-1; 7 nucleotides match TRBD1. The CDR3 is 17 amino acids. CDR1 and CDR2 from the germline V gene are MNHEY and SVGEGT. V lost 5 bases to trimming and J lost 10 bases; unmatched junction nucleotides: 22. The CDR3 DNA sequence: TGTGCCAGCAGTCGCGAGAGAGGGGGCGATTTAAACCTCGGAGCTTTCTTT. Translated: CASSRERGGDLNLGAFF.

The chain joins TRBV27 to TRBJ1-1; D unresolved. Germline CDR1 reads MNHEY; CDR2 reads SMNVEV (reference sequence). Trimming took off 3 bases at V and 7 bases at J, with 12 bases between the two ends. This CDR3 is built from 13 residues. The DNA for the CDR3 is TGTGCCAGCAGTTTCGTTTTAACTGATGAAGCTTTCTTT. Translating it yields CASSFVLTDEAFF.